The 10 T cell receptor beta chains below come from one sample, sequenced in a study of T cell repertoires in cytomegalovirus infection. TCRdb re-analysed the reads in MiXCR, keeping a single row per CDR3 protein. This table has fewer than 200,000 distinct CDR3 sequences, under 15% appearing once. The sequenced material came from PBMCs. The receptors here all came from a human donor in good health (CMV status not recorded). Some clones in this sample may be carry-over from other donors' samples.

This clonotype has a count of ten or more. The CDR3 region is CASSLERGRGPSYEQYF. DNA for the CDR3: TGTGCCAGCAGCTTAGAAAGGGGGCGCGGACCTTCGTACGAGCAGTACTTC. The chain couples TRBV7-9 to TRBJ2-7, with 7 positions matching TRBD1. The CDR3 covers 17 residues. Germline-derived CDR1 and CDR2 are SEHNR and FQNEAQ (reference sequence). V was clipped by 1 base and J by 4 bases; unmatched bases: 13.

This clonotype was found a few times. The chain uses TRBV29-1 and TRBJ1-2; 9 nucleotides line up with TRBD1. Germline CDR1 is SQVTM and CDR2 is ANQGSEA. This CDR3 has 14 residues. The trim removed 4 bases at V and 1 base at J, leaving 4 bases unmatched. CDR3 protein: CSVAPGQGNYGYTF. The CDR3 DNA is TGCAGCGTTGCCCCGGGACAGGGTAACTATGGCTACACCTTC. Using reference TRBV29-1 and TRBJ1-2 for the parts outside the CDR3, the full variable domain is SAVISQKPSRDICQRGTSLTIQCQVDSQVTMMFWYRQQPGQSLTLIATANQGSEATYESGFVIDKFPISRPNLTFSTLTVSNMSPEDSSIYLCSVAPGQGNYGYTFGSGTRLTVV.

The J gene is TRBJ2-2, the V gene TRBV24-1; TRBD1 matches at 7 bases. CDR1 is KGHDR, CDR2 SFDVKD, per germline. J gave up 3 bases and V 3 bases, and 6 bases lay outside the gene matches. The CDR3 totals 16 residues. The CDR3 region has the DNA TGTGCCACCAGTGATCGGACAGGTTGGGACACCGGGGAGCTGTTTTTT. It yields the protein CATSDRTGWDTGELFF.

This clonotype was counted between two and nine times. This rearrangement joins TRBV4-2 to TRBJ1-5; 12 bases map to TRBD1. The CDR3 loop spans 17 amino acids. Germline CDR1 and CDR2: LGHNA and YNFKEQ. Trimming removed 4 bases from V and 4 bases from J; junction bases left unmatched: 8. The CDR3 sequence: CASSPPGQGALNQPQHF. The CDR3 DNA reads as TGTGCCAGCAGCCCTCCGGGACAGGGGGCGTTGAATCAGCCCCAGCATTTT.

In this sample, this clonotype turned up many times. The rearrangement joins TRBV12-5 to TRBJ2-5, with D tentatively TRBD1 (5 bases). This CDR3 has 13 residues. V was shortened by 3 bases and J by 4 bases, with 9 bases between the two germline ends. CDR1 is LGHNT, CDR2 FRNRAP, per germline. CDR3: CASGLQVVETQYF. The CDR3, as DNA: TGTGCTAGTGGTTTACAGGTTGTAGAGACCCAGTACTTC.

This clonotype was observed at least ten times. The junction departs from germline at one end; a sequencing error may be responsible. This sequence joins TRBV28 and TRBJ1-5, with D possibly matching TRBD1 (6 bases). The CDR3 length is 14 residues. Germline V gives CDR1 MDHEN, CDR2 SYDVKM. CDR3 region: CASSPDSSNRPQHF. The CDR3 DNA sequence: TGTGCCAGCAGTCCGGACAGTTCGAATCGGCCCCAGCATTTT.

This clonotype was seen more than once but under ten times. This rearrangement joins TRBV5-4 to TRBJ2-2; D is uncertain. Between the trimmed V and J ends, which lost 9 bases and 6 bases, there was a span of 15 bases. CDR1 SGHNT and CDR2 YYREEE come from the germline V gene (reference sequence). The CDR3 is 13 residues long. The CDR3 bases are TGTGCCACCCCCGGTCGAGGAGCCGGGGAGCTGTTTTTT. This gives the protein CATPGRGAGELFF. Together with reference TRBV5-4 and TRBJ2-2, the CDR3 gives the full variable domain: ETGVTQSPTHLIKTRGQQVTLRCSSQSGHNTVSWYQQALGQGPQFIFQYYREEENGRGNFPPRFSGLQFPNYSSELNVNALELDDSALYLCATPGRGAGELFFGEGSRLTVL.

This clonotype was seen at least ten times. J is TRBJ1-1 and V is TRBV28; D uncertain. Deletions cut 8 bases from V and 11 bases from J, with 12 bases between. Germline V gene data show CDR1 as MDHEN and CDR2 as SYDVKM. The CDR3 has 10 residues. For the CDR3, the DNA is TGTGCCAGCGCCCAGCAATTGGCTTTCTTT. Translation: CASAQQLAFF.

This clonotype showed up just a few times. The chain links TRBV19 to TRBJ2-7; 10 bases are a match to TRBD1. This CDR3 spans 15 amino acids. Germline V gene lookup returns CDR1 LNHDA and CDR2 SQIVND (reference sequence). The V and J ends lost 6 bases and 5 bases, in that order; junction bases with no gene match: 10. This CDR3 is CASRPSGQGIHEQYF. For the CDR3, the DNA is TGTGCCAGTAGGCCTTCGGGACAGGGGATCCACGAGCAGTACTTC.

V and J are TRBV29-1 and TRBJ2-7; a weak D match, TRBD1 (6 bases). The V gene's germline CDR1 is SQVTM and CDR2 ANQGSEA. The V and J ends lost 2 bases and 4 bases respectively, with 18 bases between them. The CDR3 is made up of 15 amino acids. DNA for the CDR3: TGCAGCGTTGAAAGATTCGGACAGTCGGGGTACGAGCAGTACTTC. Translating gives CSVERFGQSGYEQYF.